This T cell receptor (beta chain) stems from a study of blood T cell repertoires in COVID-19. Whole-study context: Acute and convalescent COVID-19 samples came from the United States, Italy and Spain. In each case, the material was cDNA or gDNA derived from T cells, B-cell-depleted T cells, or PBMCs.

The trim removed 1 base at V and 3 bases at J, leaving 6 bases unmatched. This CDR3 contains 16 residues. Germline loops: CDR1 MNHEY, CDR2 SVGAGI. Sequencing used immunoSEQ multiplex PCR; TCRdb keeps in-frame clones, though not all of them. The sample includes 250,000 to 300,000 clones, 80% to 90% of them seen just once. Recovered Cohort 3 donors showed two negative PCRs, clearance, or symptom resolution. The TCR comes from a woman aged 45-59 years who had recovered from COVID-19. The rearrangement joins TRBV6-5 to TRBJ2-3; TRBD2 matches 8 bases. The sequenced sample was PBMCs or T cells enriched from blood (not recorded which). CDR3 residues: CASSYYTGGRTDTQYF. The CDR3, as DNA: TGTGCCAGCAGTTACTATACGGGGGGGCGGACAGATACGCAGTATTTT.